This section outlines one T cell receptor (beta chain) sequence together with its context. Its specificity is not known. The sample originates from a study of chemoradiotherapy in HPV16-positive cancers. Study findings and constraints: HPV-responsive T-cell expansion during chemoradiotherapy was linked to improved recurrence-free survival in HPV16-positive patients. The functional HPV-specific definition rests on just a couple of HPV16-positive patients.

CDR3 length: 14 residues. Germline V lookup: CDR1 SGHVS, CDR2 FQNEAQ. The ends lost 1 base at V and 5 bases at J; junction bases unmatched: 0. Repertoires were sampled repeatedly during chemoradiotherapy. Only in-frame clones appear in the TCRdb table, and some are missing; sequencing was by immunoSEQ multiplex PCR. Here the sample spans tens of thousands of clones, more than 85% being singletons. The chain uses TRBV7-8 and TRBJ1-2; 11 positions match TRBD1. The clonotype was recovered from a human donor with HPV-associated anogenital cancer. Sequencing was performed on blood, taken from a patient who underwent chemoradiotherapy. The chain's CDR3 is CASSLGDRGYGYTF. The CDR3 DNA sequence: TGTGCCAGCAGCTTAGGGGACAGGGGGTATGGCTACACCTTC.